The T cell receptor beta chain described here comes from a study of cytomegalovirus exposure and HLA in healthy donors. With regard to this clone: The antigen is unknown.

This CDR3 contains 18 residues. The germline CDR1 and CDR2 sequences are LGHNA and YNFKEQ. Trimming removed 0 bases at V and 0 bases at J, with 14 bases between. PCR used 60 Vbeta primers and 13 Jbeta primers. The method was immunoSEQ multiplex PCR; TCRdb's version includes in-frame clones alone and lacks a portion of them. This listing includes over 100,000 clones. Study results and caveats: Upon later analysis, HLA-associated TCR beta chains proved more clonally expanded than other, equally common chains. DRB1 showed the most TCR associations and HLA-C the fewest in a later analysis, as rates varied by HLA locus. According to the study, approximately 150 TCR beta chains were cytomegalovirus-associated.

This sequence was found in a man aged 40-55 years in good health and CMV-seropositive. Sequenced material: PBMCs. The chain is built from TRBV4-2 and TRBJ2-2; unclear D gene. The chain's CDR3 is CASSQDVVGQANTGELFF. CDR3 nucleotides: TGTGCCAGCAGCCAAGATGTCGTAGGTCAGGCGAACACCGGGGAGCTGTTTTTT.